This T cell receptor (beta chain) was sequenced during a study of T cells in Graves' hyperthyroidism and ophthalmopathy. As concerns this clonotype: Its antigen remains unknown.

Study observations and caveats: Blood also showed most of the thyroid clonotypes that were expanded above 0.001.

From RNA transcripts, TCR beta CDR3 regions were amplified. The TCR CDR3 was amplified in a first-round RT-PCR using the HTBI primer set. TCRdb reprocessed the multiplex PCR reads with MiXCR, giving one entry per CDR3 protein. The sample contains 600,000 to 800,000 distinct CDR3 sequences, roughly a third of which appear only once. Sequences were obtained from blood. This clonotype was sampled from a woman in her thirties or forties with Graves' hyperthyroidism.

This chain's CDR3 is CASRWDGYEQYF. Written as DNA, the CDR3 is TGTGCCAGCAGATGGGACGGATACGAGCAGTACTTC. The chain joins TRBV7-2 to TRBJ2-7, with D perhaps assigned TRBD1 or TRBD2 (5 bases each). Trimming pared 6 bases from V and 4 bases from J, leaving 10 bases between. The CDR3 has 12 amino acids. Germline V CDR1 and CDR2: SGHTA, FQGNSA.